The entry below describes one TCR beta chain. The antigen is unknown. The sample belongs to a study of CD4 T cells in relation to SARS-CoV-2 and coronaviruses. Across the study: After less than 11 days of antigen culture, PBMC TCR beta CDR3s were sequenced. Convalescent patients had median age roughly 38 years, range roughly 20 to 72.

Study results and caveats: Pre-pandemic and post-infection samples never came from the same donor.

The V segment lost 6 bases and the J segment 10 bases; nucleotides outside the gene matches: 6. The CDR3 sequence is 14 residues long. Germline lookup yields CDR1 MDHEN and CDR2 SYDVKM. For around ten days, some 9.7 x 10^4 sorted CD4+ cells grew with T cell-depleted PBMCs and CEF. Repertoires were generated with immunoSEQ multiplex PCR, while TCRdb's copy carries only in-frame clones and drops some. Counted here are about 38,000 clones, around four fifths occurring once; the ten biggest clones make up about a fifth. This chain links TRBV28 with TRBJ2-1, with TRBD2 matching 13 bases. The specimen sequenced was memory CD4+ T cells from PBMCs, cultured in vitro. The TCR comes from an adult with COVID-19. The CDR3 protein is CASSPGTSGIEQFF. CDR3 DNA sequence: TGTGCCAGCAGCCCGGGGACTAGCGGGATAGAGCAGTTCTTC.